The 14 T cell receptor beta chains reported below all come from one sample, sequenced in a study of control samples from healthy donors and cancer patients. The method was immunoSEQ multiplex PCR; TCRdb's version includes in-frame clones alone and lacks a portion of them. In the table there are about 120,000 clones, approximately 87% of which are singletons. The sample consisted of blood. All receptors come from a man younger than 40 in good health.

In DNA form, the CDR3 reads TGTGCCAGCAGCTTAGTGGGAGGGCTCAGGGCCGGGGAGCTGTTTTTT. It encodes CASSLVGGLRAGELFF. The gene calls are TRBV7-2 and TRBJ2-2; 7 positions match TRBD2. CDR1 is SGHTA, CDR2 FQGNSA, per germline. Trimming removed 1 base from V and 6 bases from J; junction bases left unmatched: 8. CDR3 length: 16 residues.

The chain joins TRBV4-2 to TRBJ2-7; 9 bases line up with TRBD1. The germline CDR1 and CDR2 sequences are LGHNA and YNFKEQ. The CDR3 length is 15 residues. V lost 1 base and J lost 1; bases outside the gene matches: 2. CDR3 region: CASSQGQGGSYEQYF. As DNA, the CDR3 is TGTGCCAGCAGCCAAGGACAGGGGGGATCCTACGAGCAGTACTTC.

The CDR3 sequence: CASSQAEGGLYEQYF. The DNA of the CDR3 is TGCGCCAGCAGCCAAGCAGAGGGGGGGCTTTACGAGCAGTACTTC. The chain is built from TRBV4-1 and TRBJ2-7, with TRBD2 as a possible D gene (7 bases). The germline V and J ends were trimmed by 1 base and 4 bases, with 14 bases remaining between them. This CDR3 contains 15 residues. In germline, CDR1 is MGHRA, CDR2 YSYEKL.

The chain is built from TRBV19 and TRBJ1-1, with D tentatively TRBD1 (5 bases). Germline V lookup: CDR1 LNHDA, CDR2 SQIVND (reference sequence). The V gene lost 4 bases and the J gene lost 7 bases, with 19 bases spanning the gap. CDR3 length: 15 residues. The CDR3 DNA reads TGTGCCAGTAGTACTTATTCCGGGACCGGGGTTGAAGCTTTCTTT. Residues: CASSTYSGTGVEAFF.

DNA of the CDR3: TGTGCCAGCAGCGGGACCCTGGCGGACACTGAAGCTTTCTTT. This encodes CASSGTLADTEAFF. The V and J genes are TRBV6-5 and TRBJ1-1; the D gene is possibly TRBD1 (5 bases). Trimming removed 6 bases from V and 3 bases from J, with 14 bases in between. Per the germline V gene, CDR1 is MNHEY and CDR2 is SVGAGI. The CDR3 is made up of 14 amino acids.

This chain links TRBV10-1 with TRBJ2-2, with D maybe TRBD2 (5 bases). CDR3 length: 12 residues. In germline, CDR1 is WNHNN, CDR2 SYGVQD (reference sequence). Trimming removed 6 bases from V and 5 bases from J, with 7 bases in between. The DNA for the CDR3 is TGCGCCAGCAGCGGGGTGACCGGGGAGCTGTTTTTT. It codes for CASSGVTGELFF.

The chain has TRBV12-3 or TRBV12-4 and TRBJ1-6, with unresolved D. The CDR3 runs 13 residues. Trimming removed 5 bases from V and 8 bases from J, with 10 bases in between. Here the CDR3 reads CASSRMEDSPLHF. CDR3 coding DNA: TGTGCCAGCAGTCGGATGGAAGATTCACCCCTCCACTTT.

The CDR3 DNA reads as TGTGCCACCGGTACCGGGAGCTCTGGAAACACCATATATTTT. Encoded protein: CATGTGSSGNTIYF. The chain links TRBV24-1 to TRBJ1-3; D gene ambiguous. The CDR3 covers 14 residues. CDR1 and CDR2 (germline): KGHDR, SFDVKD. The V and J ends lost 9 bases and 0 bases respectively, with 11 bases between them.

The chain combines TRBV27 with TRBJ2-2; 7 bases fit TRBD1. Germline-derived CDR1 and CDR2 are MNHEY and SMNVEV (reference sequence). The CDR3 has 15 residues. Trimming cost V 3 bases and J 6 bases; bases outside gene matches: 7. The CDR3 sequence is CASSFYRGTAGELFF. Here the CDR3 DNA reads TGTGCCAGCAGTTTTTACAGGGGAACGGCCGGGGAGCTGTTTTTT.

In DNA, the CDR3 is TGTGCCAGCAGCCAGGACAGGGGGTCGGGGGCCAACGTCCTGACTTTC. Amino acid sequence: CASSQDRGSGANVLTF. V and J are TRBV5-8 and TRBJ2-6; TRBD1 matches at 10 bases. V dropped 4 bases and J dropped 4; count of bases not matched to a gene: 5. The germline CDR1 and CDR2 sequences are SGHTS and YDEGEE. This CDR3 has 16 residues.

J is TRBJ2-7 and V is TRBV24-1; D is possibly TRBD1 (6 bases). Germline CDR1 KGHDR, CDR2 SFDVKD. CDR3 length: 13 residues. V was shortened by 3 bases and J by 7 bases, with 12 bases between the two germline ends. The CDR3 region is CATSDTGKGEQYF. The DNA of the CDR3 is TGTGCCACCAGTGATACAGGGAAGGGGGAGCAGTACTTC.

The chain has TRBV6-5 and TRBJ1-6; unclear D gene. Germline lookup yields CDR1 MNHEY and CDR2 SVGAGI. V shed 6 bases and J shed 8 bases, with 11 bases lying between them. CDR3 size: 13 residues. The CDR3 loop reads CASRPLSDSPLHF. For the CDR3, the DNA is TGTGCCAGCAGACCCCTATCAGATTCACCCCTCCACTTT.

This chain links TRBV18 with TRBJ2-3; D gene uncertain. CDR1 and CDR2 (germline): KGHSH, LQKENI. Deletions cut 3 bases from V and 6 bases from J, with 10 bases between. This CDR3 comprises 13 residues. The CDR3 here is CASSPLRVDTQYF. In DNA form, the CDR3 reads TGTGCCAGCTCACCTTTACGGGTTGATACGCAGTATTTT. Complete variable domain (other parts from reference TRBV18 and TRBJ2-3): NAGVMQNPRHLVRRRGQEARLRCSPMKGHSHVYWYRQLPEEGLKFMVYLQKENIIDESGMPKERFSAEFPKEGPSILRIQQVVRGDSAAYFCASSPLRVDTQYFGPGTRLTVL.

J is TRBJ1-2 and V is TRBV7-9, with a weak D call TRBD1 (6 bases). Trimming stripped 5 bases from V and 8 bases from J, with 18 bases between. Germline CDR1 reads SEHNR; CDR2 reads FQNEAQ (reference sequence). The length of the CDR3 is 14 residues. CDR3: CASSRGQSGGGYTF. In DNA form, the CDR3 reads TGTGCCAGCAGCCGAGGACAGAGCGGAGGAGGCTACACCTTC.